Presented here are 8 T cell receptor beta chains from one specimen sequenced in a study of PD-L1 blockade in urothelial cancer. This table comes from immunoSEQ multiplex PCR, and its TCRdb copy is limited to in-frame clones, with some not included. Found here are some 22,000 clones, around 91% of them singletons; the top ten hold about 15%. The starting material was PBMCs, obtained around atezolizumab (anti-PD-L1) treatment. Source of these receptors: a woman aged 55-70 years with urothelial cancer.

This chain connects TRBV19 to TRBJ2-1, with TRBD2 matching 9 bases. This CDR3 region has 15 residues. V gave up 7 bases and J gave up 1 base; unmatched junction bases: 5. Per germline, CDR1 LNHDA and CDR2 SQIVND (reference sequence). The CDR3 bases are TGTGCCAGTACATTAGCGGGAGCTTCCTACAATGAGCAGTTCTTC. Protein sequence: CASTLAGASYNEQFF.

The chain uses TRBV19 and TRBJ1-1; 10 bases line up with TRBD1. The J segment lost 6 bases and the V segment lost 5 bases, leaving 12 bases of the junction unmatched. The CDR3 is 16 residues long. Germline CDR1 and CDR2: LNHDA and SQIVND (reference sequence). The CDR3, as DNA: TGTGCCAGTAGTTTGGGACAGGGGTTAGGTGGGGCTGAAGCTTTCTTT. It codes for CASSLGQGLGGAEAFF.

In its sample, this clone was seen a few times. V gene TRBV5-1 combines with J gene TRBJ1-2; possibly TRBD1 for D (5 bases). The CDR3 contains 18 residues. Trimming shortened V by 4 bases and J by 8 bases, and 30 bases separated the two germline ends. Germline lookup yields CDR1 SGHRS and CDR2 YFSETQ. This CDR3 reads CASSAGTLGPPGVWGYTF. The CDR3 bases are TGCGCCAGCAGCGCAGGAACATTGGGGCCTCCGGGGGTATGGGGCTACACCTTC.

This chain uses TRBV7-8 with TRBJ1-1, with 7 nucleotides matching TRBD1. The V segment lost 1 base and the J segment 6 bases; nucleotides outside the gene matches: 2. The CDR3 has 13 residues. Germline CDR1 reads SGHVS; CDR2 reads FQNEAQ. CDR3 amino acids: CASSLDRGAEAFF. Here the CDR3 DNA reads TGTGCCAGCAGCTTAGACAGGGGCGCTGAAGCTTTCTTT.

V gene TRBV5-1 combines with J gene TRBJ1-2; D not certain. V shed 2 bases and J shed 5 bases, with 10 bases lying between them. Germline-derived CDR1 and CDR2 are SGHRS and YFSETQ. There are 13 residues in the CDR3. CDR3 in DNA: TGCGCCAGCAGCTTAGTCGGCGGATATGGCTACACCTTC. Protein product: CASSLVGGYGYTF. The full variable domain, in which reference TRBV5-1 and TRBJ1-2 provide the parts outside the CDR3, is KAGVTQTPRYLIKTRGQQVTLSCSPISGHRSVSWYQQTPGQGLQFLFEYFSETQRNKGNFPGRFSGRQFSNSRSEMNVSTLELGDSALYLCASSLVGGYGYTFGSGTRLTVV.

The chain employs TRBV19 and TRBJ1-1, with TRBD1 matching over 7 bases. With V trimmed by 1 base and J by 3 bases, 2 bases remained unmatched. Germline-derived CDR1 and CDR2 are LNHDA and SQIVND (reference sequence). The CDR3 consists of 14 residues. CDR3 DNA sequence: TGTGCCAGTAGTATAGGTGGGACAGACACTGAAGCTTTCTTT. Its translation is CASSIGGTDTEAFF.

The CDR3 sequence: CASSNRLTSGSQSYEQYF. The CDR3 nucleotides are TGTGCCAGCAGTAACCGGTTGACTAGCGGGAGTCAGTCATACGAGCAGTACTTC. The chain recombines TRBV27 with TRBJ2-7; 12 bases fit TRBD2. Germline CDR1 and CDR2: MNHEY and SMNVEV (reference sequence). The CDR3 sequence is 18 residues long. With 5 bases clipped from V and 4 bases from J, the junction kept 15 bases outside the gene matches.

This sequence joins TRBV4-1 and TRBJ2-2; D gene uncertain. The germline V gene encodes CDR1 MGHRA and CDR2 YSYEKL. CDR3 length equals 11 residues. V was shortened by 8 bases and J by 1 base, with 2 bases between the two germline ends. The CDR3: CASRNTGELFF. The CDR3 DNA is TGCGCCAGCCGGAACACCGGGGAGCTGTTTTTT.